A single sample gave rise to the 11 T cell receptor beta chains below, sequenced in a study of T cell responses to AZD1222 COVID-19 vaccine. The assay was immunoSEQ multiplex PCR, and TCRdb's table has in-frame clones only and misses some. The sample lists approximately 70,000 clones, around 85% occurring once. The sequenced sample was peripheral blood, obtained on day 0 of AZD1222 vaccination. The receptors derive from an adult in good health.

As DNA, the CDR3 is TGCGCCAGCAGCTTGGACGTTGGGACAGGGTTGGCTTTCTTT. Protein sequence: CASSLDVGTGLAFF. J is TRBJ1-1 and V is TRBV5-1; 9 nucleotides align to TRBD1. This CDR3 contains 14 residues. Trimming took 0 bases from V and 11 from J; bases not matched to a gene: 8. Looked up from germline, CDR1 is SGHRS and CDR2 is YFSETQ.

This chain links TRBV25-1 with TRBJ2-5; TRBD2 is a possible D gene (7 bases). From germline, CDR1 is MGHDK and CDR2 SYGVNS. V was clipped by 6 bases and J by 2 bases, with 13 bases between them. CDR3 size: 14 residues. The CDR3 DNA reads as TGTGCCAGCAGCGGGGGGCCCGGGCAAGAGACCCAGTACTTC. Protein: CASSGGPGQETQYF.

This chain joins TRBV10-1 and TRBJ1-5; the D is unclear. CDR1 WNHNN and CDR2 SYGVQD come from the germline V gene (reference sequence). There are 12 residues in the CDR3. V lost 2 bases and J 2 bases, leaving 1 base between the germline ends. The CDR3: CASSEGNQPQHF. In DNA form, the CDR3 reads TGCGCCAGCAGTGAGGGCAATCAGCCCCAGCATTTT.

This chain links TRBV2 with TRBJ2-3; 12 positions match TRBD2. The CDR3 is 15 amino acids. The V segment lost 6 bases and the J segment 4 bases; nucleotides outside the gene matches: 5. Germline lookup yields CDR1 SNHLY and CDR2 FYNNEI. DNA for the CDR3: TGTGCCAGCAGGAAACTAGCGGGGGGCCCAGATACGCAGTATTTT. Protein sequence: CASRKLAGGPDTQYF.

The chain uses TRBV5-5 and TRBJ2-7, with D possibly TRBD1 on 6 matching bases. Germline V gene sequence: CDR1 SGHKS, CDR2 YYEKEE (reference sequence). The CDR3 is 14 amino acids. Between the trimmed V and J ends, which lost 0 bases and 5 bases, there was a span of 12 bases. CDR3 residues: CASSLVGAYNEQYF. The DNA for the CDR3 is TGTGCCAGCAGCTTGGTGGGGGCTTACAACGAGCAGTACTTC.

V gene TRBV15 combines with J gene TRBJ1-2, with D maybe TRBD1 (5 bases). CDR3 length equals 16 residues. Germline V gene lookup returns CDR1 LNHNV and CDR2 YYDKDF (reference sequence). V lost 0 bases and J lost 4, with 15 bases in between. Here the CDR3 reads CATSRDRQFPVYGYTF. CDR3 nucleotides: TGTGCCACCAGCAGAGACCGACAGTTCCCTGTCTATGGCTACACCTTC.

The chain carries TRBV6-5 and TRBJ2-7; a possible D gene is TRBD2 (6 bases). Germline values: CDR1 MNHEY, CDR2 SVGAGI. CDR3 size: 15 residues. The V end lost 6 bases, the J end lost 5 bases, and 20 bases lay between the germline ends. The CDR3 DNA is TGTGCCAGCAGCCAAGGAGGGTCCTTCCTCAACGAGCAGTACTTC. Protein sequence: CASSQGGSFLNEQYF.

This clone has a single count. The rearrangement links TRBV6-4 to TRBJ1-1; D uncertain. Germline V CDR1 and CDR2: MRHNA, SNTAGT. V dropped 2 bases and J dropped 5 bases, with 9 bases sitting between them. There are 13 residues in the CDR3. In DNA form, the CDR3 reads TGTGCCAGCAGTGACGGGATCAAAACTGAAGCTTTCTTT. This gives the protein CASSDGIKTEAFF.

The chain employs TRBV19 and TRBJ1-1; the D is unclear. CDR3 length: 13 residues. The germline V gene encodes CDR1 LNHDA and CDR2 SQIVND (reference sequence). V shed 1 base and J shed 0 bases, with 3 bases lying between them. The CDR3 protein is CASSIAVNTEAFF. The CDR3 bases are TGTGCCAGTAGTATAGCCGTGAACACTGAAGCTTTCTTT.

This rearrangement joins TRBV11-3 to TRBJ2-1; 8 positions agree with TRBD2. Germline CDR1 is SGHNT and CDR2 is YENEEA. With 5 bases clipped from V and 0 bases from J, the junction kept 0 bases outside the gene matches. The CDR3 covers 14 residues. CDR3 region: CASSRGGSYNEQFF. The CDR3 DNA follows: TGTGCCAGCAGCCGGGGGGGCTCCTACAATGAGCAGTTCTTC.

This clone was seen a handful of times. V usage is TRBV7-8 and J usage is TRBJ2-7; TRBD1 matches at 9 bases. Germline V gene data show CDR1 as SGHVS and CDR2 as FQNEAQ. V trimming: 1 base; J trimming: 2 bases; junction bases outside the gene matches: 0. The CDR3 spans 14 residues. Written as DNA, the CDR3 is TGTGCCAGCAGCTTAGGACAGGGGGCCTACGAGCAGTACTTC. Its translation: CASSLGQGAYEQYF.